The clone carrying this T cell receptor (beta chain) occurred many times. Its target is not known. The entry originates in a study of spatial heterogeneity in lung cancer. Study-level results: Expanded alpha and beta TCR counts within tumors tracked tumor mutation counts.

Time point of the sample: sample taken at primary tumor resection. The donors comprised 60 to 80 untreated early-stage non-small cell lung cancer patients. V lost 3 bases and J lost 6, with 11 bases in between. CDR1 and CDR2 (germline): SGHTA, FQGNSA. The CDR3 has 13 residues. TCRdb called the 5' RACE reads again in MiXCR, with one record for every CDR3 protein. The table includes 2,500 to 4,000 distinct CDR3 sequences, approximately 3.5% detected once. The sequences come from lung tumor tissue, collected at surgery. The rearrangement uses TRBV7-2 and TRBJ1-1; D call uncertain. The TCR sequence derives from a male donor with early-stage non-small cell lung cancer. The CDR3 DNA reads TGTGCCAGCAGCTTGGGCCGAGAGTCTGAAGCTTTCTTT. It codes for CASSLGRESEAFF.